This T cell receptor (beta chain) derives from a study of T cell responses to AZD1222 COVID-19 vaccine. Study results and caveats: Most donors were white British and more were female, and clonal diversity was possibly underestimated.

Sequenced by immunoSEQ multiplex PCR; TCRdb stores in-frame clones only, minus some. The data hold approximately 100,000 clones, with roughly 91% observed a single time. About this clone itself: What it recognizes is unknown.

V shed 0 bases, J shed 2 bases, and the junction held 2 bases outside the gene matches. The CDR3 is made up of 17 amino acids. CDR1 and CDR2 (germline): SEHNR, FQNEAQ (reference sequence). This chain uses TRBV7-9 with TRBJ2-5, with 14 bases identical to TRBD2. The TCR originated in an adult in good health. The sequencing here drew on peripheral blood, taken on day 0 of MenACWY control vaccination. The DNA of the CDR3 is TGTGCCAGCAGCTTAGCGGGGACTAGCGGGGGTCAAGAGACCCAGTACTTC. It translates to CASSLAGTSGGQETQYF.